The present TCR beta chain was sequenced within a study of neoadjuvant nivolumab and ipilimumab in lung cancer. The CDR3 runs 12 residues. The germline CDR1 and CDR2 sequences are SGHVS and FQNEAQ. J gave up 10 bases and V 1 base, and 3 bases lay outside the gene matches. The table came from immunoSEQ multiplex PCR; TCRdb's copy has only in-frame clones and leaves some out. The table includes about 7,000 clones, approximately 83% detected once. Sequenced here: tumor tissue, sampled after neoadjuvant nivolumab, alone or with ipilimumab, at or shortly before surgery. The TCR originated in an adult with non-small cell lung cancer. This chain joins TRBV7-8 and TRBJ1-1, with 7 bases matching TRBD1. CDR3 sequence (DNA): TGTGCCAGCAGCTTAGGACAGGGAGGAGCTTTCTTT. It codes for CASSLGQGGAFF.